This TCR beta chain was sequenced for a study of cytomegalovirus exposure and HLA in healthy donors. About the study: Among the approximately 410 genotyped donors, around 85% were placed in the Caucasian-associated ancestry cluster.

The PCR employed 60 Vbeta primers together with 13 Jbeta primers. Only in-frame clones appear in the TCRdb table, and some are missing; sequencing was by immunoSEQ multiplex PCR. The sample shows about 98,000 clones, roughly 70% of them seen only once. Study results and limitations: Reports described diagnosis of cytomegalovirus status by the classifier as highly specific and sensitive.

For this clone: The antigen remains unidentified.

The V end lost 3 bases, the J end lost 0 bases, and 18 bases lay between the germline ends. This CDR3 has 16 residues. Germline values: CDR1 SQVTM, CDR2 ANQGSEA. The chain has TRBV29-1 and TRBJ2-7, with TRBD2 as a possible D gene (7 bases). The sequencing input was PBMCs. This receptor was taken from a man in his fifties in good health and CMV-seronegative. The CDR3 here is CSVEGAASSGSYEQYF. The CDR3 DNA follows: TGCAGCGTTGAGGGGGCTGCGTCTAGCGGCTCCTACGAGCAGTACTTC.